A selection of T cell receptor beta chains follows, all from one sample in a study of T cell changes during pregnancy in multiple sclerosis. Profiled with immunoSEQ multiplex PCR; TCRdb holds only in-frame clones, not every one. The data contain 65,000 to 95,000 clones, about 92% of them seen just once; the ten biggest clones take up approximately 2.4%. Sequencing used peripheral blood, obtained after pregnancy. These receptors came from a female donor in good health, enrolled as a control in a pregnancy study. CDR3s include the opening cysteine and the closing phenylalanine or tryptophan. The D gene is left open where the match is weak. Not all rows give a size; the values are once, few, many and, for expanded clones, a class.

size	D	V	J	CDR3	DNA
once	.	TRBV2	TRBJ2-7	CASSREAGGPYEQYF	TGTGCCAGCTCCCGAGAGGCAGGAGGCCCCTACGAGCAGTACTTC
.	TRBD1	TRBV5-1	TRBJ1-1	CASSVQGGHTEAFF	TGCGCCAGCAGCGTACAGGGGGGACACACTGAAGCTTTCTTT
.	.	TRBV30	TRBJ1-5	CAWSPASNQPQHF	TGTGCCTGGAGTCCTGCGAGCAATCAGCCCCAGCATTTT
.	.	TRBV6-6	TRBJ1-1	CASSYGGAATEAFF	TGTGCCAGCAGTTACGGGGGGGCTGCAACTGAAGCTTTCTTT
.	TRBD1	TRBV9	TRBJ1-4	CASSPRTGDSEKLFF	TGTGCCAGCAGCCCGAGGACAGGGGATTCTGAAAAACTGTTTTTT
.	TRBD1	TRBV18	TRBJ2-2	CASSQRTGRSPGELFF	TGTGCCAGCTCACAAAGGACAGGGAGGTCGCCCGGGGAGCTGTTTTTT
.	TRBD2	TRBV2	TRBJ2-1	CASSEPGREGRGEQFF	TGTGCCAGCAGCGAGCCTGGGCGGGAGGGCCGGGGTGAGCAGTTCTTC
.	.	TRBV7-2	TRBJ2-2	CASSLKAVNTGELFF	TGTGCCAGCAGCTTAAAAGCGGTGAACACCGGGGAGCTGTTTTTT
.	.	TRBV28	TRBJ1-2	CASSGPPPDYGYTF	TGTGCCAGCAGTGGGCCACCCCCCGACTATGGCTACACCTTC
.	.	TRBV30	TRBJ1-4	CAWSGGGPPEKLFF	TGTGCCTGGAGTGGTGGAGGGCCTCCCGAAAAACTGTTTTTT
.	TRBD2	TRBV30	TRBJ2-1	CAWGWGRAGAEQFF	TGTGCCTGGGGATGGGGGAGGGCCGGAGCTGAGCAGTTCTTC
.	TRBD2	TRBV7-9	TRBJ2-1	CASSPWTSGGNEQFF	TGTGCCAGCAGCCCCTGGACTAGCGGCGGGAATGAGCAGTTCTTC
.	.	TRBV10-1	TRBJ1-3	CASSEAVYPGDSGNTIYF	TGCGCCAGCAGTGAGGCTGTTTATCCAGGCGACTCTGGAAACACCATATATTTT
.	.	TRBV5-1	TRBJ1-1	CASSLTRNTEAFF	TGCGCCAGCAGCTTAACGCGGAACACTGAAGCTTTCTTT
once	.	TRBV9	TRBJ2-5	CASSVTSTGETQYF	TGTGCCAGCAGCGTTACTAGCACAGGAGAGACCCAGTACTTC
.	TRBD2	TRBV9	TRBJ2-3	CASSVEVIAGVRDTQYF	TGTGCCAGCAGCGTAGAGGTTATTGCGGGAGTGCGGGATACGCAGTATTTT
few	TRBD1	TRBV6-5	TRBJ1-3	CASSLGQFSGNTIYF	TGTGCCAGCAGTCTGGGACAGTTCTCTGGAAACACCATATATTTT
.	TRBD1	TRBV5-1	TRBJ1-6	CASSLGQGFLYSPLHF	TGCGCCAGCAGCTTAGGACAGGGCTTTCTGTATTCACCCCTCCACTTT
.	.	TRBV19	TRBJ1-2	CASSIDSTAPYGYTF	TGTGCCAGTAGTATAGATTCGACAGCCCCTTATGGCTACACCTTC
.	TRBD1	TRBV7-2	TRBJ2-1	CASRFGQGRGYNEQFF	TGTGCCAGCAGATTTGGACAGGGAAGGGGCTACAATGAGCAGTTCTTC
.	.	TRBV19	TRBJ2-1	CASSIGGNNEQFF	TGTGCCAGTAGTATCGGAGGGAACAATGAGCAGTTCTTC
.	.	TRBV4-3	TRBJ1-1	CASSAQENTEAFF	TGCGCCAGCAGCGCACAGGAGAACACTGAAGCTTTCTTT
.	TRBD1	TRBV19	TRBJ1-5	CASRTGVGGQPQHF	TGTGCCAGTAGGACAGGGGTGGGGGGTCAGCCCCAGCATTTT
.	TRBD1	TRBV18	TRBJ1-1	CASSPQTGANTEAFF	TGTGCCAGCTCACCCCAGACAGGGGCTAACACTGAAGCTTTCTTT
.	TRBD2	TRBV6-5	TRBJ2-1	CASNLAGEVHEQFF	TGTGCCAGCAATCTAGCGGGAGAAGTTCATGAGCAGTTCTTC
.	TRBD2	TRBV28	TRBJ2-4	CASSFSEGRALAKNIQYF	TGTGCCAGCAGTTTTTCGGAAGGGAGGGCGTTAGCCAAAAACATTCAGTACTTC
.	TRBD1	TRBV16	TRBJ1-2	CASSQSGQGRYGYTF	TGTGCCAGCAGCCAATCGGGACAGGGGCGCTATGGCTACACCTTC
.	TRBD2	TRBV5-5	TRBJ2-1	CASSLVGGRDFSEQFF	TGTGCCAGCAGCTTGGTGGGCGGGAGGGATTTTAGTGAGCAGTTCTTC
.	TRBD1	TRBV27	TRBJ1-2	CASSGGQGSYGYTF	TGTGCCAGCAGTGGGGGACAGGGGTCCTATGGCTACACCTTC
once	TRBD1	TRBV6-1	TRBJ1-5	CASRGTGRQPQHF	TGTGCCAGCAGAGGGACAGGTCGACAGCCCCAGCATTTT
few	.	TRBV2	TRBJ1-4	CASSVWQDEKLFF	TGTGCCAGCAGTGTTTGGCAGGATGAAAAACTGTTTTTT
.	.	TRBV6-5	TRBJ1-2	CASSTGTSYTF	TGTGCCAGCAGTACGGGAACCAGCTACACCTTC
.	.	TRBV19	TRBJ1-3	CASSITPTARGIGNTIYF	TGTGCCAGTAGTATAACTCCCACGGCCAGGGGAATTGGAAACACCATATATTTT
once	.	TRBV7-9	TRBJ2-2	CASSLSRLNTGELFF	TGTGCCAGCAGCTTAAGCCGTCTGAACACCGGGGAGCTGTTTTTT
.	TRBD1	TRBV7-3	TRBJ1-1	CASSSTRQGEAFF	TGTGCCAGCAGCTCCACCCGACAGGGGGAAGCTTTCTTT
.	.	TRBV5-6	TRBJ2-7	CASSFFDRPYEQYF	TGTGCCAGCAGCTTCTTTGACAGACCCTACGAGCAGTACTTC
.	.	TRBV11-3	TRBJ2-1	CASSQEDREQFF	TGTGCCAGCAGCCAAGAAGACAGAGAGCAGTTCTTC
.	TRBD2	TRBV6-5	TRBJ2-7	CASSYGGRESGYEQYF	TGTGCCAGCAGTTACGGCGGGAGGGAGTCTGGCTACGAGCAGTACTTC
.	.	TRBV19	TRBJ1-1	CASSIWSPTGTEAFF	TGTGCCAGTAGTATATGGTCGCCGACGGGCACTGAAGCTTTCTTT
.	.	TRBV5-6	TRBJ2-7	CASSLFSEQYF	TGTGCCAGCAGCTTGTTCTCCGAGCAGTACTTC
.	.	TRBV10-3	TRBJ1-4	CAISESSREVEKLFF	TGTGCCATCAGTGAGTCTAGCAGGGAGGTTGAAAAACTGTTTTTT
.	.	TRBV10-3	TRBJ2-3	CAIGRVGDTQYF	TGTGCCATCGGGCGGGTTGGAGATACGCAGTATTTT
once	TRBD2	TRBV2	TRBJ2-3	CASSPSGGLYTQYF	TGTGCCAGCAGTCCTAGCGGGGGTTTGTATACGCAGTATTTT
.	.	TRBV13	TRBJ1-1	CASSLGGSQGGVAFF	TGTGCCAGCAGCTTAGGGGGCTCACAGGGCGGAGTCGCTTTCTTT